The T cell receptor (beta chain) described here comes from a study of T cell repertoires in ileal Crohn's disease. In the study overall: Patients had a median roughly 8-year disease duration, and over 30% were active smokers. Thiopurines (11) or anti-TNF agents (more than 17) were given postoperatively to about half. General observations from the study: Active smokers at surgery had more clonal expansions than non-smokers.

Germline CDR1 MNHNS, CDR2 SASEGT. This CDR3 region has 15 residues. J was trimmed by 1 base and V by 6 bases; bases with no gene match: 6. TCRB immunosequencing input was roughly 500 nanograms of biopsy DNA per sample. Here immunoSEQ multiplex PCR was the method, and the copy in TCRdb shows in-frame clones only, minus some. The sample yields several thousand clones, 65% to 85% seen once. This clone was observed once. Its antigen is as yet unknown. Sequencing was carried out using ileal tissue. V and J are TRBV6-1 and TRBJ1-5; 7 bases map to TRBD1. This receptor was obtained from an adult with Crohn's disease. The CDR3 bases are TGTGCCAGCAGGATACAGGGGCCGAGCAATCAGCCCCAGCATTTT. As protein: CASRIQGPSNQPQHF.